This entry describes one T cell receptor beta chain. The data are from a study of cytomegalovirus exposure and HLA in healthy donors. The CDR3 is 16 amino acids. The trim removed 0 bases at V and 10 bases at J, leaving 9 bases unmatched. The V gene's germline CDR1 is SGDLS and CDR2 YYNGEE. PCR employed 60 Vbeta and 13 Jbeta primers. Method: immunoSEQ multiplex PCR; TCRdb's copy keeps in-frame clones and lacks some. The record lists 150,000 to 200,000 clones, of which the ten most abundant hold about 0.8%. The V call is TRBV9, the J call TRBJ1-6; 8 positions agree with TRBD1. The receptor was isolated from a woman under 30 in good health and CMV-seropositive. The sequencing input was PBMCs. The CDR3 DNA reads TGTGCCAGCAGCGTAGCCCCGACAGGGGTAGACTCACCCCTCCACTTT. Its protein product is CASSVAPTGVDSPLHF. The variable domain in full, with the rest retrieved from reference TRBV9 and TRBJ1-6, is DSGVTQTPKHLITATGQRVTLRCSPRSGDLSVYWYQQSLDQGLQFLIQYYNGEERAKGNILERFSAQQFPDLHSELNLSSLELGDSALYFCASSVAPTGVDSPLHFGNGTRLTVT.